This TCR beta chain was sequenced for a study of blood T cell repertoires in COVID-19. Study-wide background: In each case, the material was cDNA or gDNA derived from T cells, B-cell-depleted T cells, or PBMCs.

Profiled with immunoSEQ multiplex PCR; TCRdb holds only in-frame clones, not every one. This sample has fewer than 350,000 clones, with around nine tenths found just once. Sequencing used peripheral blood. This TCR came from a woman under 40 with COVID-19, enrolled during active disease.

In nucleotides, the CDR3 is TGCAGCGTTGGGAGTACAGATACGCAGTATTTT. Amino acids: CSVGSTDTQYF. The V and J genes are TRBV29-1 and TRBJ2-3; no firm D call. Germline V gene lookup returns CDR1 SQVTM and CDR2 ANQGSEA. V shed 4 bases and J shed 3 bases, with 5 bases lying between them. The CDR3 has 11 amino acids.